These T cell receptor beta chains were read from a single sample in a study of post-analysis software for immune sequencing data. TCRdb fed the PCR reads into MiXCR, producing one record per CDR3 protein. The sample lists some 800,000 distinct CDR3 sequences; around 45% were seen once. Sequenced sample: blood. These receptors all stem from a girl aged 10 to 17 with multiple sclerosis. CDR3s include the opening cysteine and the closing phenylalanine or tryptophan. The D gene is left open where the match is weak. The size entry is marked missing in some rows and otherwise reads once, few, many or a size class.

>few|TRBV7-9|TRBJ2-5|TRBD2
CASSLVGLAGVWRQYF
TGTGCCAGCAGCTTAGTGGGATTAGCGGGAGTTTGGCGTCAGTACTTC
>-|TRBV15|TRBJ2-5|-
CATSRPDSYKQYF
TGTGCCACCAGCAGACCCGACAGCTACAAGCAGTACTTC
>-|TRBV3-1|TRBJ2-7|TRBD2
CTSSQDLLAGEEYF
TGTACCAGCAGCCAAGACCTCTTAGCGGGGGAGGAGTACTTC
>-|TRBV7-6|TRBJ2-1|-
CASSSLALSSYNEQFF
TGTGCCAGCAGCTCCTTAGCGCTTAGCTCCTACAATGAGCAGTTCTTC
>-|TRBV4-3|TRBJ2-1|TRBD2
CASSQDGSGSRDEQFF
TGCGCCAGCAGCCAAGACGGTAGCGGGAGTCGGGATGAGCAGTTCTTC
>-|TRBV12-3/TRBV12-4|TRBJ1-1|-
CASSPNYPVNTEAFF
TGTGCCAGCAGCCCAAACTACCCTGTGAACACTGAAGCTTTCTTT
>few|TRBV27|TRBJ1-2|-
CASSPSSTANYGYTF
TGTGCCAGCAGTCCATCGTCGACCGCTAACTATGGCTACACCTTC
>-|TRBV29-1|TRBJ2-1|TRBD2
CSVAGVLNEQFF
TGCAGCGTGGCGGGAGTCCTAAATGAGCAGTTCTTC
>few|TRBV10-2|TRBJ2-7|-
CASSESVYEQYF
TGCGCCAGCAGTGAGTCTGTCTACGAGCAGTACTTC
>-|TRBV14|TRBJ2-1|TRBD2
CASSGTSGRNIQDEQFF
TGTGCCAGCAGCGGGACTAGCGGGAGGAATATACAAGATGAGCAGTTCTTC